One and the same sample provided the 10 T cell receptor beta chains below, sequenced in a study of T cells after yellow fever vaccination. TCRdb recomputed calls from the 5' RACE reads with MiXCR, one row per CDR3 protein. The sample lists 160,000 or so distinct CDR3 sequences; around 7.3% were seen once. This sample comprised CD4+ T cells sorted from PBMCs, obtained less than 6 days after the first yellow fever vaccination. Receptor source: a man younger than 35 who received the YFV17D yellow fever vaccine.

This chain links TRBV5-1 with TRBJ2-3; TRBD2 is a possible D gene (5 bases). Trimming removed 2 bases from V and 0 bases from J, with 19 bases in between. Germline CDR1 SGHRS, CDR2 YFSETQ. This CDR3 has 18 residues. The DNA for the CDR3 is TGCGCCAGCAGCTTCGGGTCAGCGGTGGGCCCCAGCACAGATACGCAGTATTTT. It yields the protein CASSFGSAVGPSTDTQYF.

Many counts were recorded for this clonotype. CDR3 sequence (DNA): TGTGCCAGCAGCCCATCGGGGGGGACAGGGGGCTTTTCCCACTACAATGAGCAGTTCTTC. Residues: CASSPSGGTGGFSHYNEQFF. This chain joins TRBV11-1 and TRBJ2-1; 12 bases map to TRBD1. The germline gives CDR1 SGHAT, CDR2 FQDESV (reference sequence). With V trimmed by 5 bases and J by 3 bases, 17 bases remained unmatched. This CDR3 spans 20 amino acids. Full variable domain (rest looked up from reference TRBV11-1 and TRBJ2-1): EAEVAQSPRYKITEKSQAVAFWCDPISGHATLYWYRQILGQGPELLVQFQDESVVDDSQLPKDRFSAERLKGVDSTLKIQPAELGDSAMYLCASSPSGGTGGFSHYNEQFFGPGTRLTVL.

This clonotype was found many times. The chain recombines TRBV2 with TRBJ2-3; 9 nucleotides agree with TRBD2. This CDR3 region has 14 residues. V shed 6 bases and J 1 base; nucleotides not matched to a gene: 2. Germline loops: CDR1 SNHLY, CDR2 FYNNEI. The CDR3 sequence: CASRSSGGTDTQYF. In nucleotides, the CDR3 is TGTGCCAGCAGATCTAGCGGGGGCACAGATACGCAGTATTTT.

This clonotype turned up a few times. The rearrangement uses TRBV30 and TRBJ1-5, with 11 bases that match TRBD1. V was clipped by 2 bases and J by 0 bases; unmatched bases: 6. Germline loops: CDR1 GTSNPN, CDR2 SVGIG (reference sequence). There are 17 residues in the CDR3. CDR3 in amino acids: CAWSRRTGGNSNQPQHF. The CDR3 DNA sequence: TGTGCCTGGAGTCGTAGGACAGGGGGCAATAGCAATCAGCCCCAGCATTTT.

This clonotype showed up many times. The chain recombines TRBV6-5 with TRBJ2-1; TRBD2 matches at 9 bases. The germline gives CDR1 MNHEY, CDR2 SVGAGI. The J segment lost 8 bases and the V segment lost 0 bases, leaving 5 bases of the junction unmatched. The CDR3 consists of 15 residues. The CDR3 DNA follows: TGTGCCAGCAGTTACTCTAGGCTAGCGGGGTATGAGCAGTTCTTC. Residues: CASSYSRLAGYEQFF.

CDR3 in DNA: TGTGCCAGCAGCGCTCATTCCGGGGGCTACACTGAAGCTTTCTTT. Translating gives CASSAHSGGYTEAFF. The rearrangement uses TRBV9 and TRBJ1-1; TRBD1 is a possible D gene (6 bases). This CDR3 has 15 amino acids. In germline, CDR1 is SGDLS, CDR2 YYNGEE. Trimming removed 3 bases at V and 3 bases at J, with 15 bases between. The full variable domain, completed using reference TRBV9 and TRBJ1-1, is DSGVTQTPKHLITATGQRVTLRCSPRSGDLSVYWYQQSLDQGLQFLIQYYNGEERAKGNILERFSAQQFPDLHSELNLSSLELGDSALYFCASSAHSGGYTEAFFGQGTRLTVV.

The chain is built from TRBV13 and TRBJ2-3; D tentatively fits TRBD1 or TRBD2 (5 bases each). V dropped 2 bases and J dropped 15 bases, with 21 bases sitting between them. Germline V lookup: CDR1 PRHDT, CDR2 FYEKMQ (reference sequence). This CDR3 comprises 14 residues. Here the CDR3 reads CASSLLGVGTISYF. As DNA, the CDR3 is TGTGCCAGCAGCTTACTGGGGGTCGGGACGATCAGTTATTTT.

This clonotype showed up many times. This rearrangement joins TRBV4-1 to TRBJ2-1; possibly TRBD1 for D (8 bases). The V gene lost 4 bases and the J gene lost 2 bases, with 15 bases spanning the gap. The length of the CDR3 is 16 residues. CDR1 is MGHRA, CDR2 YSYEKL, per germline. The CDR3 sequence is CASSPAQGGAYNEQFF. In DNA form, the CDR3 reads TGCGCCAGCAGCCCTGCACAGGGGGGGGCCTACAATGAGCAGTTCTTC.

This clonotype has a count of ten or more. The rearrangement links TRBV19 to TRBJ1-1; D is unresolved. The CDR3 extends over 13 amino acids. Germline lookup yields CDR1 LNHDA and CDR2 SQIVND (reference sequence). Trimming removed 3 bases at V and 1 base at J, with 6 bases between. The CDR3 reads CASSILQNTEAFF. CDR3 DNA: TGTGCCAGTAGTATCTTACAGAACACTGAAGCTTTCTTT.

The chain couples TRBV11-2 to TRBJ2-5, with D tentatively TRBD2 (6 bases). The CDR3 runs to 13 residues. The V end lost 7 bases, the J end lost 4 bases, and 13 bases lay between the germline ends. CDR1 is SGHAT and CDR2 is FQNNGV in the germline V gene. CDR3 in DNA: TGTGCCAGCAATTTCCCCGGGAGAGAGACCCAGTACTTC. Translating it yields CASNFPGRETQYF.